This TCR beta chain is from a study of control samples from healthy donors and cancer patients. J gave up 7 bases and V 4 bases, and 8 bases lay outside the gene matches. The CDR3 has 15 amino acids. Germline V lookup: CDR1 SGHRS, CDR2 YFSETQ. Assay used: immunoSEQ multiplex PCR; TCRdb lists only in-frame clones, some missing. In the table there are roughly 63,000 clones, around 90% of which are singletons. This sequence was found in a man aged 35 to 55 with colorectal cancer. The sample was PBMCs. The chain employs TRBV5-1 and TRBJ2-5; 12 bases are shared with TRBD2. The CDR3: CASSPTSGGLGTQYF. The CDR3 DNA is TGCGCCAGCAGCCCGACTAGCGGGGGACTGGGGACCCAGTACTTC.